Listed below are T cell receptor beta chains from one sample, sequenced in a study of T-cell reconstitution after alpha-beta-depleted transplantation in children. TCRdb redid the calling of the PCR reads with MiXCR, one entry per CDR3 protein. Of some 300,000 distinct CDR3 sequences listed, around 7.3% were seen once; the top ten hold about 9.1%. The sample consisted of peripheral blood, taken 360 days after TCRalphabeta/CD19-depleted stem cell transplant. The receptors were gathered from a female patient aged 2-9 years who had a stem cell transplant for Fanconi anemia, so the T cells may come from the graft donor. Both conserved end residues are part of each CDR3. The D gene is left open where the match is weak. Clone sizes are given selectively: once, few, many, or a class where the clone is expanded.

NA	TRBV5-1	NA	TRBJ2-3	13	TGCGCCAGCTCCCTGACTAGTCTATATACGCAGTATTTT	CASSLTSLYTQYF
NA	TRBV7-2	NA	TRBJ1-2	12	TGTGCCAGCAGCCCAACGGAGTATGGCTACACCTTC	CASSPTEYGYTF
TRBD2	TRBV10-3	few	TRBJ2-1	21	TGTGCCATCAGTGGGGGCGGGGGGACTAGCGCAATTCCGAGCTCCTACAATGAGCAGTTCTTT	CAISGGGGTSAIPSSYNEQFF
NA	TRBV6-1	few	TRBJ1-5	15	TGTGCCAGCAGGCCCTTCCGGGACAGCAATCAGCCCCAGCATTTT	CASRPFRDSNQPQHF
TRBD1	TRBV11-3	many	TRBJ2-1	17	TGTGCCAGCAGCTCGACAATCAGGGGGAGCTCCTACAATGAGCAGTTCTTC	CASSSTIRGSSYNEQFF
TRBD2	TRBV7-2	many	TRBJ2-7	15	TGTGCCAGCAGCTTAACTAGCGGGGAACCCTACGAGCAGTACTTC	CASSLTSGEPYEQYF
NA	TRBV29-1	many	TRBJ2-6	13	TGCAGCATAACAATCTCTGGGGCCAACGTCCTGACTTTC	CSITISGANVLTF
NA	TRBV7-8	many	TRBJ2-1	14	TGTGCCAGCAGCCCGGTCAGGGTCTACAATGAGCAGTTCTTC	CASSPVRVYNEQFF
TRBD2	TRBV6-2/TRBV6-3	many	TRBJ2-1	12	TGTGCCAGCACGGGACTACTCAATGAGCAGTTCTTC	CASTGLLNEQFF
NA	TRBV28	few	TRBJ1-3	17	TGTGCCAGCAGTTTTAGGGACGGAACGTACTCTGGAAACACCATATATTTT	CASSFRDGTYSGNTIYF
NA	TRBV12-3/TRBV12-4	NA	TRBJ2-3	20	TGTGCCAGCAGATCAGGGACCCAGAGCTGGGAGAGCTTTAGCACAGATACGCAGTATTTT	CASRSGTQSWESFSTDTQYF
TRBD2	TRBV7-9	NA	TRBJ2-5	13	TGTGCCAGCACCTCTAGCGGGGGTGAGACCCAGTACTTC	CASTSSGGETQYF
NA	TRBV10-3	few	TRBJ1-3	13	TGTGCCATGAGAGGGCGGTCCGGAAACACCATATATTTT	CAMRGRSGNTIYF
NA	TRBV10-3	many	TRBJ1-1	17	TGTGCCATCAGTGAGCTAGCAGGGCACCGAATGAACACTGAAGCTTTCTTT	CAISELAGHRMNTEAFF
TRBD1	TRBV29-1	many	TRBJ1-2	13	TGCAGCGCTCAGACAGGGTCTAACTATGGCTACACCTTC	CSAQTGSNYGYTF
NA	TRBV20-1	many	TRBJ2-3	15	TGCAGTGCTAGAGCCCTTGGGGGGGGGCCGGATACGCAGTATTTT	CSARALGGGPDTQYF
TRBD2	TRBV6-1	few	TRBJ2-5	16	TGTGCCAGCACCGCTAGGACTAGCGGGGGGAGCGTGACCCAGTACTTC	CASTARTSGGSVTQYF
TRBD1	TRBV7-6	few	TRBJ1-3	14	TGTGCCAGCAGCCCACCGGGACAGGGTGACACCATATATTTT	CASSPPGQGDTIYF
NA	TRBV5-5	many	TRBJ2-1	15	TGTGCCAGCAGCTTGGTCAGGGCGACTTACAATGAGCAGTTCTTC	CASSLVRATYNEQFF
NA	TRBV29-1	many	TRBJ1-3	14	TGCAGCGTTGATCAGGGCCTCGCAGGAAACACCATATATTTT	CSVDQGLAGNTIYF
NA	TRBV2	many	TRBJ1-3	14	TGTGCCAGCAGTGTCCCGAGCTCTGGAAACACCATATATTTT	CASSVPSSGNTIYF
NA	TRBV27	many	TRBJ2-7	15	TGTGCCAGCAGTTTTGGGACCCCAGGGTACTACGAGCAGTACTTC	CASSFGTPGYYEQYF
NA	TRBV6-7	NA	TRBJ2-7	15	TGTGCCAGCAGTTACTCGAGATGCCTATCCTACGAGCAGTACTTC	CASSYSRCLSYEQYF
NA	TRBV18	NA	TRBJ2-1	14	TGTGCCAGCTCACCACTCGGCAGGGACAATGAGCAGTTCTTC	CASSPLGRDNEQFF
NA	TRBV5-6	few	TRBJ1-5	14	TGTGCCAGCAGCTTTCGACACGGCAATCAGCCCCAGCATTTT	CASSFRHGNQPQHF
TRBD2	TRBV6-5	many	TRBJ2-1	16	TGTGCCAGCAGTTACTTTTGGGGACTAGATAACAATGAGCAGTTCTTC	CASSYFWGLDNNEQFF
NA	TRBV6-5	many	TRBJ1-5	13	TGTGCCAGCAGTTACGTTTGGGGTCAGCCCCAGCATTTT	CASSYVWGQPQHF
TRBD1	TRBV20-1	many	TRBJ1-1	18	TGCAGTGCTAGAGATCAAGCAGGGGGGTGGGATGCGGGCACTGAAGCTTTCTTT	CSARDQAGGWDAGTEAFF
NA	TRBV18	few	TRBJ2-3	15	TGTGCCAGCTCACCATCCCAGGGTTCAAGGGGGACGCAGTATTTT	CASSPSQGSRGTQYF
TRBD2	TRBV28	NA	TRBJ2-3	15	TGTGCCAGCAGCGTAGCGGGGGGGTACACAGATACGCAGTATTTT	CASSVAGGYTDTQYF
NA	TRBV30	NA	TRBJ1-1	13	TGTGCCTGGAGTGTACTGATGAACACTGAAGCTTTCTTT	CAWSVLMNTEAFF